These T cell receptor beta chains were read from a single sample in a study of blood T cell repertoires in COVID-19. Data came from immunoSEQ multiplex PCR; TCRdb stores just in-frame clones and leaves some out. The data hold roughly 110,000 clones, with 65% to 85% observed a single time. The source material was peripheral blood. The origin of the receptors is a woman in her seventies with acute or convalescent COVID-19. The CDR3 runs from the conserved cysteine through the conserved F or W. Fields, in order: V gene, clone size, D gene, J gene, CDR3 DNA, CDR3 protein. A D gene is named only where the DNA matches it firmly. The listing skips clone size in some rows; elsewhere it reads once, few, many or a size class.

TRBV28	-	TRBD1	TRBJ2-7	TGTGCCAGCGGGGGACAGGGACGATCCTACGAGCAGTACTTC	CASGGQGRSYEQYF
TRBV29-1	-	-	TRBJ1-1	TGCAGCGTTGGGGGGGGGCTGAGCACTGAAGCTTTCTTT	CSVGGGLSTEAFF
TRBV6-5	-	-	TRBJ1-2	TGTGCCAGCCGGAGCAGAGCTTTCTATGGCTACACCTTC	CASRSRAFYGYTF
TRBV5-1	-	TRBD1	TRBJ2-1	TGCGCCAGCAGCCCCCGGACAGGGGCCTACAATGAGCAGTTCTTC	CASSPRTGAYNEQFF
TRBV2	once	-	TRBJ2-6	TGTGCCAGTGAAGGTGAGGGAGGTGGGGCCAACGTCCTGACTTTC	CASEGEGGGANVLTF
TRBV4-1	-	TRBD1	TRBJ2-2	TGCGCCAGCAGCCAAGAAGACAGGGCCACCACCGGGGAGCTGTTTTTT	CASSQEDRATTGELFF
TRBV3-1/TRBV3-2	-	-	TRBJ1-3	TGTGCCAGCAGCCAAGCAGGGGCTGGAAACACCATATATTTT	CASSQAGAGNTIYF
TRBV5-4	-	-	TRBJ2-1	TGTGCCAGCAGCTTGGTCCATTTTCCTGAGCAGTTCTTC	CASSLVHFPEQFF
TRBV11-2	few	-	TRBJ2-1	TGTGCCAGCAGCTCTACGGGGGGCGATGAGCAGTTCTTC	CASSSTGGDEQFF
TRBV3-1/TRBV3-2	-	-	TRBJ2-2	TGTGCCAGCAGCCCACCAGGCGGGGAGCTGTTTTTT	CASSPPGGELFF
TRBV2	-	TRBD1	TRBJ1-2	TGTGCCACGACAGGGGACACCTATGGCTACACCTTC	CATTGDTYGYTF
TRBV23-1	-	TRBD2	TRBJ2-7	TGCGCCAGCAGTCATAGGACTAGCTGGACCTACGAGCAGTACTTC	CASSHRTSWTYEQYF
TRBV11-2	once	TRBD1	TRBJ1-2	TGTGCCAGCAGACTCCGGGACAGTAATGGCTACACCTTC	CASRLRDSNGYTF
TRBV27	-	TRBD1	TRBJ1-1	TGTGCCAGCAGTCCGCCCACAGGGGGAGGCACTGAAGCTTTCTTT	CASSPPTGGGTEAFF
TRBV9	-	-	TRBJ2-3	TGTGCCAGCAGCTTAGGGGCGAGCACAGATACGCAGTATTTT	CASSLGASTDTQYF
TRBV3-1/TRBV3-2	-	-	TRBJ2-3	TGTGCCAGCAGCCATCCCCTTGGGAGCATAGGCACAGATACGCAGTATTTT	CASSHPLGSIGTDTQYF
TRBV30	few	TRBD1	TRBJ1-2	TGTGCCTGGAGGACAGGGTTCTATGGCTACACCTTC	CAWRTGFYGYTF
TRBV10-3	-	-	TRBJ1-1	TGTGCCATCAAAGGGACTGTGAACACTGAAGCTTTCTTT	CAIKGTVNTEAFF